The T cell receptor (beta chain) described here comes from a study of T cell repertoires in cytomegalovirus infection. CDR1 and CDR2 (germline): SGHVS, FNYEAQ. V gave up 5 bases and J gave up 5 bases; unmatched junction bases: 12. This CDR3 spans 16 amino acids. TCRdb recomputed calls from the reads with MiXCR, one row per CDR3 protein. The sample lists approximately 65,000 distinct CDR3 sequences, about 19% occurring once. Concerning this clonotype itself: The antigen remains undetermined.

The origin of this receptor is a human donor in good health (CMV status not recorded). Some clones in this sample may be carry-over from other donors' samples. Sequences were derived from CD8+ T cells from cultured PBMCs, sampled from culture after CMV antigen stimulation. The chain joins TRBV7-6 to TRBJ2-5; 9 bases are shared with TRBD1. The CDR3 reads CASSRDRAKGGETQYF. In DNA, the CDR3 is TGTGCCAGCAGCCGGGACAGGGCCAAGGGGGGGGAGACCCAGTACTTC.